The 9 T cell receptor beta chains given below trace back to one sample, sequenced in a study of control samples from healthy donors and cancer patients. This table comes from immunoSEQ multiplex PCR, and its TCRdb copy is limited to in-frame clones, with some not included. The table shows about 69,000 clones, with more than 75% occurring only once. Sequencing input: PBMCs. The receptors stem from a woman aged 45-60 years with lung cancer.

J is TRBJ2-5 and V is TRBV24-1; D not resolved. Germline V gives CDR1 KGHDR, CDR2 SFDVKD. This CDR3 contains 13 residues. The germline V and J ends were trimmed by 5 bases and 1 base, with 7 bases remaining between them. In nucleotides, the CDR3 is TGTGCCACCAGTGTAAGTTTCCAAGAGACCCAGTACTTC. Translating gives CATSVSFQETQYF.

The chain links TRBV2 to TRBJ1-1; D might be TRBD1 (5 bases). With 2 bases removed from V and 2 bases from J, the gap between germline ends came to 12 bases. The CDR3 is 15 amino acids. Germline-derived CDR1 and CDR2 are SNHLY and FYNNEI. CDR3 DNA: TGTGCCAGCAGTGAATCAAGGACACTAAACACTGAAGCTTTCTTT. It is translated as CASSESRTLNTEAFF.

The V call is TRBV27, the J call TRBJ1-2, with D uncertain. This CDR3 is built from 12 residues. Germline values: CDR1 MNHEY, CDR2 SMNVEV (reference sequence). With 3 bases removed from V and 8 bases from J, the gap between germline ends came to 10 bases. For the CDR3, the DNA is TGTGCCAGCAGTTTTGTGGTTCGGGGCTACACCTTC. Protein: CASSFVVRGYTF.

V and J are TRBV2 and TRBJ1-1; 7 nucleotides line up with TRBD1. V lost 4 bases, J lost 0 bases, and 2 bases stayed unmatched. There are 14 residues in the CDR3. Per the germline V gene, CDR1 is SNHLY and CDR2 is FYNNEI. CDR3 sequence (DNA): TGTGCCAGCAGTGCGACAGGGATGAACACTGAAGCTTTCTTT. It translates to CASSATGMNTEAFF.

Only one count was recorded for this clone. The junction does not match germline at one end; this may be a read error. The chain links TRBV9 to TRBJ2-3, with a tentative D call TRBD1 (5 bases). There are 13 residues in the CDR3. CDR1 and CDR2 (germline): SGDLS, YYNGEE. CDR3 DNA sequence: TGTGCCAGCACCGTAGGGGTAGCAGATACGCAGTATTTT. The encoded protein is CASTVGVADTQYF.

The chain employs TRBV2 and TRBJ2-2; D remains unclear. Per the germline V gene, CDR1 is SNHLY and CDR2 is FYNNEI. The CDR3 totals 14 residues. The germline V and J ends were trimmed by 2 bases and 1 base, with 5 bases remaining between them. As DNA, the CDR3 is TGTGCCAGCAGTGAATGGATGAACACCGGGGAGCTGTTTTTT. Its protein product is CASSEWMNTGELFF.

The gene calls are TRBV24-1 and TRBJ1-2; unclear D gene. This CDR3 has 13 residues. Trimming stripped 5 bases from V and 3 bases from J, with 9 bases between. The V gene's germline CDR1 is KGHDR and CDR2 SFDVKD. The CDR3 here is CATSGIPDYGYTF. In DNA, the CDR3 is TGTGCCACCAGTGGGATTCCGGACTATGGCTACACCTTC.

The gene calls are TRBV20-1 and TRBJ2-3; 8 nucleotides align to TRBD1. With 6 bases clipped from V and 9 bases from J, the junction kept 2 bases outside the gene matches. There are 10 residues in the CDR3. Germline V gives CDR1 DFQATT, CDR2 SNEGSKA (reference sequence). CDR3 sequence reads: CSAGTGTQYF. The CDR3 DNA reads as TGCAGTGCCGGGACAGGCACGCAGTATTTT.

The chain has TRBV11-3 and TRBJ2-1; 10 nucleotides match TRBD1. This CDR3 has 15 residues. CDR1 is SGHNT, CDR2 YENEEA, per germline. After removal of 4 bases from V and 5 bases from J, the junction contained 5 bases not matched to a gene. The CDR3 nucleotides read TGTGCCAGCAGCTATAGGGGACAGGGGCACAATGAGCAGTTCTTC. Amino acids: CASSYRGQGHNEQFF.